These 30 T cell receptor beta chains came from one sample sequenced in a study of cytomegalovirus exposure and HLA in healthy donors. A multiplex PCR was run with 60 Vbeta primers and 13 Jbeta primers. Here immunoSEQ multiplex PCR was the method, and the copy in TCRdb shows in-frame clones only, minus some. The sample lists about 200,000 clones; around 86% were seen once. Input material: PBMCs. All receptors derive from a woman between 40 and 50 years old in good health and CMV-seronegative.

This chain links TRBV4-2 with TRBJ2-1; 10 bases line up with TRBD2. V gave up 4 bases and J gave up 8 bases; unmatched junction bases: 8. Germline CDR1 reads LGHNA; CDR2 reads YNFKEQ. The CDR3 is made up of 15 amino acids. CDR3 coding DNA: TGTGCCAGCAGCCTCAGCGGGAGGGCCGGGGATGAGCAGTTCTTC. Translated, it gives CASSLSGRAGDEQFF.

The rearrangement uses TRBV11-2 and TRBJ2-3; 9 bases align to TRBD2. Germline loops: CDR1 SGHAT, CDR2 FQNNGV. The CDR3 totals 18 residues. V lost 7 bases, J lost 4 bases, and 18 bases stayed unmatched. The CDR3 nucleotides read TGTGCCAGCATCGGGTTGGGGGCGGGCGGGAGGGCCCCAGATACGCAGTATTTT. This codes for CASIGLGAGGRAPDTQYF. The entire variable domain, with the rest obtained from reference TRBV11-2 and TRBJ2-3, is as follows: EAGVAQSPRYKIIEKRQSVAFWCNPISGHATLYWYQQILGQGPKLLIQFQNNGVVDDSQLPKDRFSAERLKGVDSTLKIQPAKLEDSAVYLCASIGLGAGGRAPDTQYFGPGTRLTVL.

This chain joins TRBV7-3 and TRBJ2-7; 9 positions match TRBD2. This CDR3 comprises 18 residues. Trimming took 11 bases from V and 2 from J; bases not matched to a gene: 22. Germline V lookup: CDR1 SGHTA, CDR2 FQGTGA. CDR3 DNA sequence: TGTGCCGCGTTGAAAGGAGATTTTCTAGCGGGAAATCCCTACGAGCAGTACTTC. Its protein product is CAALKGDFLAGNPYEQYF.

The chain uses TRBV6-1 and TRBJ1-1; D is unresolved. Trimming shortened V by 3 bases and J by 1 base, and 9 bases separated the two germline ends. The CDR3 has 14 amino acids. From germline, CDR1 is MNHNS and CDR2 SASEGT. The CDR3 spells CASSDLRPNTEAFF. The CDR3 nucleotides are TGTGCCAGCAGTGACCTCAGGCCGAACACTGAAGCTTTCTTT.

This clone appeared a single time. The gene calls are TRBV29-1 and TRBJ2-5; 8 bases line up with TRBD2. The CDR3 totals 17 residues. Germline V gives CDR1 SQVTM, CDR2 ANQGSEA. V gave up 3 bases and J gave up 2 bases; unmatched junction bases: 14. This chain's CDR3 is CSVDGSGKGRDQETQYF. For the CDR3, the DNA is TGCAGCGTTGATGGTAGCGGGAAAGGTCGGGATCAAGAGACCCAGTACTTC.

The chain recombines TRBV19 with TRBJ1-5; D remains unclear. Germline CDR1 reads LNHDA; CDR2 reads SQIVND (reference sequence). V was pared by 1 base and J by 5 bases, with 12 bases between. This CDR3 has 15 amino acids. The CDR3 loop reads CASSIGGFGHQPQHF. The CDR3 DNA follows: TGTGCCAGTAGTATAGGTGGGTTTGGGCATCAGCCCCAGCATTTT.

The chain recombines TRBV9 with TRBJ2-6; D may be TRBD1 (5 bases). The CDR3 extends over 18 amino acids. The ends were cut back, 4 bases at V and 2 bases at J, with 19 bases in the middle. The germline V gene has CDR1 SGDLS and CDR2 YYNGEE. As DNA, the CDR3 is TGTGCCAGCAGCCCGACTCAGGGTCCCATTGCTGGGGCCAACGTCCTGACTTTC. Amino acid sequence: CASSPTQGPIAGANVLTF.

The genes are TRBV4-2 and TRBJ2-3, with TRBD2 matching over 7 bases. The CDR3 has 17 residues. Germline CDR1 is LGHNA and CDR2 is YNFKEQ. After removal of 1 base from V and 3 bases from J, the junction contained 10 bases not matched to a gene. CDR3 in amino acids: CASSQVGLADSTDTQYF. DNA for the CDR3: TGTGCCAGCAGCCAAGTTGGGCTAGCGGATTCTACAGATACGCAGTATTTT.

The chain carries TRBV5-5 and TRBJ1-4; D call uncertain. Germline values: CDR1 SGHKS, CDR2 YYEKEE (reference sequence). This CDR3 is built from 14 residues. V lost 0 bases and J 8 bases, leaving 11 bases between the germline ends. As DNA, the CDR3 is TGTGCCAGCAGCTTGGGGGCGTTAGTAGAAAAACTGTTTTTT. It encodes CASSLGALVEKLFF.

The rearrangement joins TRBV28 to TRBJ2-3, with a tentative D call TRBD2 (6 bases). Trimming left V 4 bases short and J 0 bases short, with 17 bases between. The CDR3 extends over 17 amino acids. Germline V gene sequence: CDR1 MDHEN, CDR2 SYDVKM. The CDR3 loop reads CASSSPGGGTSTDTQYF. The CDR3 nucleotides read TGTGCCAGCAGTTCCCCCGGTGGGGGGACTAGCACAGATACGCAGTATTTT.

V gene TRBV5-1 combines with J gene TRBJ2-7, with 9 bases identical to TRBD2. Unmatched junction bases numbered 5, after V lost 1 base and J lost 3 bases. The CDR3 has 15 amino acids. Per germline, CDR1 SGHRS and CDR2 YFSETQ. The CDR3 DNA follows: TGCGCCAGCAGCTTGTCGGCGGGGGGGAGCTACGAGCAGTACTTC. Translated: CASSLSAGGSYEQYF.

V usage is TRBV2 and J usage is TRBJ2-2; tentative D call: TRBD1 (6 bases). The CDR3 contains 15 residues. The germline CDR1 and CDR2 sequences are SNHLY and FYNNEI. The V and J ends lost 6 bases and 6 bases respectively, with 17 bases between them. In DNA, the CDR3 is TGTGCCAGCAGCACACAGGGTACGAGGGCCGGGGAGCTGTTTTTT. It codes for CASSTQGTRAGELFF.

The chain carries TRBV29-1 and TRBJ1-5; D is undetermined. V lost 4 bases to trimming and J lost 4 bases, with 8 bases between them. Per germline, CDR1 SQVTM and CDR2 ANQGSEA. This CDR3 is 12 amino acids long. DNA of the CDR3: TGCAGCGTTGGCGAGCCGAATCAGCCCCAGCATTTT. This translates into CSVGEPNQPQHF.

V is TRBV30 and J is TRBJ1-6, with D unresolved. Germline assignment: CDR1 GTSNPN and CDR2 SVGIG (reference sequence). The CDR3 runs 16 residues. Trimming stripped 1 base from V and 8 bases from J, with 18 bases between. In nucleotides, the CDR3 is TGTGCCTGGAGTGCGCCCGGTAGGAGGGTGTATTCACCCCTCCACTTT. Its protein product is CAWSAPGRRVYSPLHF.

The V call is TRBV6-5, the J call TRBJ2-7, with TRBD1 identical over 8 bases. The CDR3 length is 15 residues. Unmatched junction bases numbered 8, after V lost 5 bases and J lost 2 bases. Germline CDR1 and CDR2: MNHEY and SVGAGI. The CDR3 loop reads CASSPDRGQTYEQYF. CDR3 DNA sequence: TGTGCCAGCAGTCCCGACAGGGGCCAAACCTACGAGCAGTACTTC.

This clone was observed a handful of times. The V and J genes are TRBV2 and TRBJ1-1, with 7 nucleotides matching TRBD1. Germline-derived CDR1 and CDR2 are SNHLY and FYNNEI. V lost 6 bases and J lost 1; bases outside the gene matches: 8. This CDR3 spans 15 amino acids. CDR3 DNA: TGTGCCAGCAGACCCGGACAGGTACAGAACACTGAAGCTTTCTTT. This sequence encodes CASRPGQVQNTEAFF. Combining the CDR3 with reference TRBV2 and TRBJ1-1 gives the whole variable domain EPEVTQTPSHQVTQMGQEVILRCVPISNHLYFYWYRQILGQKVEFLVSFYNNEISEKSEIFDDQFSVERPDGSNFTLKIRSTKLEDSAMYFCASRPGQVQNTEAFFGQGTRLTVV.

CDR3 in amino acids: CASHLPDRSKNIQYF. For the CDR3, the DNA is TGCGCCAGCCACCTCCCGGACAGATCCAAAAACATTCAGTACTTC. The rearrangement uses TRBV5-1 and TRBJ2-4; weak D call: TRBD1 (6 bases). The CDR3 covers 15 residues. Trimming removed 7 bases at V and 2 bases at J, with 16 bases between. Germline V lookup: CDR1 SGHRS, CDR2 YFSETQ.

V usage is TRBV30 and J usage is TRBJ2-1; 8 nucleotides align to TRBD2. The junction had 7 bases not matched to a gene; V was cut back by 0 bases and J by 6 bases. There are 15 residues in the CDR3. Per the germline V gene, CDR1 is GTSNPN and CDR2 is SVGIG (reference sequence). CDR3 sequence: CAWSVWAGRVNEQFF. The CDR3 region has the DNA TGTGCCTGGAGTGTTTGGGCCGGGAGGGTCAATGAGCAGTTCTTC.

This chain joins TRBV25-1 and TRBJ1-2; TRBD1 agrees at 7 bases. J was trimmed by 1 base and V by 8 bases; bases with no gene match: 13. Germline values: CDR1 MGHDK, CDR2 SYGVNS. This CDR3 spans 16 amino acids. The CDR3 region has the DNA TGTGCCAGCGGTGCTTCCGGGACAGTCTATAACTATGGCTACACCTTC. Translation: CASGASGTVYNYGYTF.

The chain has TRBV6-1 and TRBJ1-2; 8 nucleotides line up with TRBD1. V was clipped by 0 bases and J by 5 bases; unmatched bases: 5. CDR3 length equals 15 residues. CDR1 is MNHNS and CDR2 is SASEGT in the germline V gene. The CDR3 DNA is TGTGCCAGCAGTGAAGCTTACAGGGGGGGGTATGGCTACACCTTC. This sequence encodes CASSEAYRGGYGYTF.

CDR3 DNA: TGTGCCAGCAGTTTATTAGGGGCCGGGACACCCGACGGGCATGAGCAGTTCTTC. Translation gives CASSLLGAGTPDGHEQFF. This chain connects TRBV27 to TRBJ2-1, with a possible D match to TRBD1 (6 bases). With 1 base removed from V and 8 bases from J, the gap between germline ends came to 24 bases. This CDR3 is built from 18 residues. In germline, CDR1 is MNHEY, CDR2 SMNVEV (reference sequence).

J is TRBJ2-7 and V is TRBV2; 7 bases match TRBD1. The CDR3 has 16 amino acids. Germline assignment: CDR1 SNHLY and CDR2 FYNNEI. With V trimmed by 2 bases and J by 3 bases, 10 bases remained unmatched. The CDR3 nucleotides are TGTGCCAGCAGTGAATTCGAATTAAGGACAGGCTACGAGCAGTACTTC. It specifies CASSEFELRTGYEQYF.

This clone was detected a few times. The rearrangement joins TRBV21-1 to TRBJ2-7; TRBD2, the table's D call, lacks a check against the DNA. TRBV21-1 is a known pseudogene. CDR3 length: 16 amino acids. The CDR3 DNA reads TGTGCCAGCAGCATTTCACTAGCGGGTAGCTCCTACGAGCAGTACTTC. Residues: CASSISLAGSSYEQYF.

This chain links TRBV28 with TRBJ1-4; TRBD1 aligns across 7 bases. This CDR3 is built from 17 residues. The germline V gene has CDR1 MDHEN and CDR2 SYDVKM. Trimming cost V 2 bases and J 12 bases; bases outside gene matches: 18. CDR3 amino acids: CASSLEGWGRGVSELFF. In DNA, the CDR3 is TGTGCCAGCAGTTTAGAGGGGTGGGGCAGGGGGGTTTCGGAACTGTTTTTT.

This chain joins TRBV5-1 and TRBJ1-5; D possibly corresponds to TRBD1 (5 bases). The CDR3 totals 14 residues. Trimming left V 4 bases short and J 7 bases short, with 15 bases between. Germline CDR1 reads SGHRS; CDR2 reads YFSETQ. DNA of the CDR3: TGCGCCAGCAGCCCGATGGGGGGAGGGCAGCCCCAGCATTTT. This sequence encodes CASSPMGGGQPQHF. Complete variable domain (other parts from reference TRBV5-1 and TRBJ1-5): KAGVTQTPRYLIKTRGQQVTLSCSPISGHRSVSWYQQTPGQGLQFLFEYFSETQRNKGNFPGRFSGRQFSNSRSEMNVSTLELGDSALYLCASSPMGGGQPQHFGDGTRLSIL.

The chain is built from TRBV10-1 and TRBJ2-1; TRBD2 agrees at 9 bases. J was trimmed by 5 bases and V by 2 bases; bases with no gene match: 10. CDR1 WNHNN and CDR2 SYGVQD come from the germline V gene (reference sequence). This CDR3 contains 17 residues. CDR3 in amino acids: CASSERVGAGGNNEQFF. The DNA for the CDR3 is TGCGCCAGCAGTGAGAGGGTAGGAGCGGGAGGTAACAATGAGCAGTTCTTC.

The chain joins TRBV4-1 to TRBJ2-5; TRBD1 matches 8 bases. The length of the CDR3 is 15 residues. V lost 2 bases and J lost 4; bases outside the gene matches: 6. Germline-derived CDR1 and CDR2 are MGHRA and YSYEKL. The CDR3 spells CASSQPRQGPETQYF. The CDR3 DNA follows: TGCGCCAGCAGCCAACCCCGACAGGGGCCAGAGACCCAGTACTTC.

The J gene is TRBJ2-1, the V gene TRBV9; TRBD2 aligns across 14 bases. The CDR3 totals 16 residues. Germline V CDR1 and CDR2: SGDLS, YYNGEE. The ends lost 3 bases at V and 12 bases at J; junction bases unmatched: 11. For the CDR3, the DNA is TGTGCCAGCAGCGGTCCGCCGGGACTAGCGGGAGTGGGGCAGTTCTTC. It translates to CASSGPPGLAGVGQFF.

This CDR3 is CASSLDSGYEKLFF. CDR3 in DNA: TGCGCCAGCAGCTTGGACAGTGGGTACGAAAAACTGTTTTTT. This sequence joins TRBV5-1 and TRBJ1-4; D not resolved. Trimming shortened V by 0 bases and J by 8 bases, and 11 bases separated the two germline ends. This CDR3 contains 14 residues. CDR1 is SGHRS, CDR2 YFSETQ, per germline.

The CDR3 loop reads CASSVPSGRGTGELFF. CDR3 in DNA: TGTGCCAGCAGTGTTCCTAGCGGGAGAGGAACCGGGGAGCTGTTTTTT. This rearrangement joins TRBV6-6 to TRBJ2-2; 10 nucleotides agree with TRBD2. The V gene end was trimmed by 5 bases and the J gene end by 5 bases; junction bases not matched to a gene: 8. CDR1 is MNHNY and CDR2 is SVGAGI in the germline V gene (reference sequence). This CDR3 has 16 residues.